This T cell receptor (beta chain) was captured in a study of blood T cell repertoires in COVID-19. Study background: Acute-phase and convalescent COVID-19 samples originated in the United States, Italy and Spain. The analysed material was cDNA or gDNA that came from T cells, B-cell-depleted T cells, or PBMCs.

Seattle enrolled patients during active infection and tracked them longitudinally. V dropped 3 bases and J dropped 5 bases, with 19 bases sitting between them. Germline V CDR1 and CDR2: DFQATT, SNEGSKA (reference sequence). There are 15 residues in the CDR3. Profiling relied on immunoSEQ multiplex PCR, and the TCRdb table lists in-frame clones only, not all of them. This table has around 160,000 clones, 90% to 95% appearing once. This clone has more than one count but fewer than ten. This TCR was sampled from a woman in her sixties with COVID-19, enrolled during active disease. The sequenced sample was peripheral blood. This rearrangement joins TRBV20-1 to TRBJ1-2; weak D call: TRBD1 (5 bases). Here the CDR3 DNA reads TGCAGTGCTAGTGAGACGGCCAGGGTTTCATATGGCTACACCTTC. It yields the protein CSASETARVSYGYTF.